This T cell receptor beta chain was captured in a study of blood T cell repertoires in COVID-19. Only one count was recorded for this clone. Libraries were prepared by immunoSEQ multiplex PCR; TCRdb keeps only in-frame clonotypes and omits some of them. In the table there are 60,000 to 65,000 clones, about 74% of which are singletons. The sequence was collected from a woman older than 75 with acute or convalescent COVID-19. Input material: peripheral blood.

The CDR3 DNA follows: TGTGCCAGCAGTTTAGGACAGGGGGGGGATGAAAAACTGTTTTTT. Amino acid sequence: CASSLGQGGDEKLFF. This chain links TRBV6-5 with TRBJ1-4; 10 bases are a match to TRBD1. Per germline, CDR1 MNHEY and CDR2 SVGAGI. This CDR3 is built from 15 residues. V lost 4 bases to trimming and J lost 6 bases; unmatched junction nucleotides: 5.